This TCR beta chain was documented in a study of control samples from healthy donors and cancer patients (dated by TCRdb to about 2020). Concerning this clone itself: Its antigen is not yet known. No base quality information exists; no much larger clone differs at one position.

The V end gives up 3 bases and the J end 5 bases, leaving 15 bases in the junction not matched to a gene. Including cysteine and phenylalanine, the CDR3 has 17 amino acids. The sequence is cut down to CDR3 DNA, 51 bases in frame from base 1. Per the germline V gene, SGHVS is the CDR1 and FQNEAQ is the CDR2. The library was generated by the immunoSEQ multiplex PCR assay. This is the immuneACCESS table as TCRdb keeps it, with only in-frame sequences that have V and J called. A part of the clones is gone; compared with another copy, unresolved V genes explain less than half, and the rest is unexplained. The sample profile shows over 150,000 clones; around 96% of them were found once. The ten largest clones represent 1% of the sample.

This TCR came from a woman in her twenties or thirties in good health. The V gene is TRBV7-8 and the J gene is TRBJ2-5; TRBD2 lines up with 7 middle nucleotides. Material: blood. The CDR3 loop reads CASSFSPRELAAETQYF. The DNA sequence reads TGTGCCAGCAGCTTTTCCCCGCGCGAGCTAGCGGCTGAGACCCAGTACTTC.